Detailed here is one TCR beta chain. These data come from a study of blood T cell repertoires in COVID-19. Authors' analysis steps: By means of reference gene primer amplification, nucleated cell counts were estimated. TCRdb keeps only in-frame clones here, not all; method: immunoSEQ multiplex PCR. The DNA gave D and trimming, while V, J and clone size come from that table. The table lists under 250,000 clones, roughly 81% of them singletons. Per germline, CDR1 GTSNPN and CDR2 SVGIG (reference sequence). The CDR3 contains 13 residues. V shed 3 bases, J shed 1 base, and the junction held 2 bases outside the gene matches.

The sample was peripheral blood. This clonotype was obtained from a woman between 50 and 59 years old with active or convalescent COVID-19. V usage is TRBV30 and J usage is TRBJ1-2; 7 bases agree with TRBD1. The chain's CDR3 is CAWRTGHNYGYTF. CDR3 nucleotide sequence: TGTGCCTGGAGGACAGGGCATAACTATGGCTACACCTTC.